These T cell receptor beta chains were read from a single sample in a study of blood T cell repertoires in COVID-19. Profiling relied on immunoSEQ multiplex PCR, and the TCRdb table lists in-frame clones only, not all of them. The sample yields 200,000 to 250,000 clones, around 84% seen once. Sequences were obtained from peripheral blood. Source of these receptors: a woman over 75 with active or convalescent COVID-19. The conserved cysteine and the conserved F or W are not part of the CDR3 here. The order of the fields is V gene, D gene, CDR3 protein. The D gene is left open where the match is weak.

TRBV9 | TRBD1 | ASSEGGQGSNYGYT
TRBV9 | - | ASSRGGAGEQY
TRBV13 | TRBD1 | ASSLGRRGRGEKLF
TRBV6-4 | TRBD2 | ASSVSGGGHNEQF
TRBV28 | TRBD1 | ASSSPSDRRAEAF
TRBV3-1/TRBV3-2 | - | ASSHPRDSGFAGELF
TRBV29-1 | TRBD2 | SAPTSGRPYNEQF
TRBV3-1/TRBV3-2 | - | ASSQRDFTGGQF
TRBV19 | TRBD1 | ASSIGQGNTGELF
TRBV5-5 | TRBD2 | ASSLSGGAYNEQF
TRBV6-5 | - | ASSYGGGPDTQY
TRBV7-3 | - | ASSRDSYNEQF
TRBV7-3 | - | ASSPGEGYGYT
TRBV5-1 | TRBD1 | ASSATGMGNQPQH
TRBV7-9 | TRBD2 | ASSSMRLAGGQETQY
TRBV24-1 | TRBD2 | ATSEPSGRTDTQY
TRBV19 | - | ASSIDSQSSYNSPLH
TRBV7-9 | - | ASSLVRQSGTEAF
TRBV18 | - | ASSPFWRVDTGELF
TRBV12-3/TRBV12-4 | TRBD1 | ASRSTGYGYT
TRBV6-5 | TRBD1 | ASSLTGGTDTQY
TRBV5-1 | TRBD2 | ASSLLAGVPNEQF
TRBV6-5 | - | ASSSTYRDQPQH
TRBV11-3 | TRBD2 | ASSLSGGPYEQY
TRBV27 | - | ATSWGVGETQY
TRBV6-5 | - | ASSYSGGISNEQF
TRBV6-5 | - | ASSPIGTSYGYT
TRBV2 | - | ASSEMAAAYNEQF
TRBV19 | - | ASSPQGGYGDTEAF
TRBV10-3 | TRBD2 | AIRGTRGWDEQF
TRBV7-9 | - | ASSSLGRPRRNTEAF
TRBV5-1 | - | ASSEDGTTPYNEQF
TRBV4-1 | - | ASSQDQRGYEQY
TRBV19 | TRBD1 | ASSSTGGYYNEQF
TRBV28 | TRBD2 | ASSPGTSANQETQY
TRBV27 | TRBD1 | ASRRGSGTGVGDTQY
TRBV12-3/TRBV12-4 | TRBD1 | ASSSDRAEAF
TRBV27 | - | ASSGRGSGNSPLH
TRBV11-3 | - | ASSLSTGGASEAF